The 19 T cell receptor beta chains presented below share a single source sample, sequenced in a study of shared clonotypes between healthy human individuals. This table comes from immunoSEQ multiplex PCR, and its TCRdb copy is limited to in-frame clones, with some not included. The data contain over 1.5 million clones, around 98% of them seen just once; the ten biggest clones take up 0.4% to 0.55%. The sample consisted of naive CD4+ T cells sorted from blood. Subset denoted: CD45RA+ positively selected. The receptor source for this set is a man aged 30-40 years in good health.

This clone appeared once. The chain combines TRBV2 with TRBJ2-3, with 8 bases lining up with TRBD2. Germline CDR1 and CDR2: SNHLY and FYNNEI. This CDR3 is built from 18 residues. J lost 0 bases, V lost 0 bases, and 8 bases had no gene match. Here the CDR3 DNA reads TGTGCCAGCAGTGAAGCCCTACTAGCGGAGCCTAGCACAGATACGCAGTATTTT. Translating gives CASSEALLAEPSTDTQYF.

J is TRBJ2-7 and V is TRBV6-1; 10 bases match TRBD1. CDR1 is MNHNS and CDR2 is SASEGT in the germline V gene. This CDR3 contains 14 residues. J lost 6 bases, V lost 3 bases, and 5 bases had no gene match. The CDR3 coding sequence is TGTGCCAGCAGTGAGTGGGGGACAGGGGTCGAGCAGTACTTC. This gives the protein CASSEWGTGVEQYF.

V is TRBV23-1 and J is TRBJ1-1; D remains unclear. TRBV23-1 is identified as an open reading frame with a role that is uncertain. There are 14 residues in the CDR3. Trimming stripped 3 bases from V and 5 bases from J, with 13 bases between. The CDR3, as DNA: TGCGCCAGCAGTCATTGCGGTGAGAATACTGAAGCTTTCTTT. Translation gives CASSHCGENTEAFF.

This clone was observed once. This sequence joins TRBV28 and TRBJ1-1; the D is unclear. Germline V gene lookup returns CDR1 MDHEN and CDR2 SYDVKM. Trimming removed 8 bases from V and 4 bases from J, with 14 bases in between. This CDR3 comprises 13 residues. This chain's CDR3 is CASRTGQATEAFF. The CDR3, as DNA: TGTGCCAGCCGCACCGGGCAGGCCACTGAAGCTTTCTTT. The full variable domain, in which reference TRBV28 and TRBJ1-1 provide the parts outside the CDR3, is DVKVTQSSRYLVKRTGEKVFLECVQDMDHENMFWYRQDPGLGLRLIYFSYDVKMKEKGDIPEGYSVSREKKERFSLILESASTNQTSMYLCASRTGQATEAFFGQGTRLTVV.

Concerning this clone: The sample has other DNA sequences that encode this CDR3 too. The chain carries TRBV5-1 and TRBJ2-6; D is uncertain. V was cut by 3 bases and J by 0 bases, with 7 bases left in between. Per germline, CDR1 SGHRS and CDR2 YFSETQ. The CDR3 totals 15 residues. CDR3 sequence reads: CASSSISSGANVLTF. The DNA for the CDR3 is TGCGCCAGCAGCTCGATCAGCTCTGGGGCCAACGTCCTGACTTTC.

V usage is TRBV5-4 and J usage is TRBJ2-3, with 11 bases identical to TRBD2. Trimming took 4 bases from V and 0 from J; bases not matched to a gene: 4. Germline V gene lookup returns CDR1 SGHNT and CDR2 YYREEE (reference sequence). This CDR3 has 16 amino acids. The CDR3 DNA follows: TGTGCCAGCAGCCCCCCTAGCGGGAGGAGCACAGATACGCAGTATTTT. Protein: CASSPPSGRSTDTQYF.

This chain uses TRBV18 with TRBJ2-6; TRBD2 aligns across 8 bases. Germline CDR1 is KGHSH and CDR2 is LQKENI. The CDR3 runs 18 residues. J lost 0 bases, V lost 4 bases, and 8 bases had no gene match. The CDR3 spells CASSQLAGHISGANVLTF. DNA for the CDR3: TGTGCCAGCTCACAGCTAGCGGGCCATATCTCTGGGGCCAACGTCCTGACTTTC.

The chain uses TRBV9 and TRBJ1-1; D is ambiguous. CDR1 and CDR2 from the germline V gene are SGDLS and YYNGEE. There are 15 residues in the CDR3. V lost 4 bases, J lost 4 bases, and 17 bases lay in between. CDR3 nucleotide sequence: TGTGCCAGCAGCCGTGGGTCCCACCCAGGCACTGAAGCTTTCTTT. Its translation: CASSRGSHPGTEAFF. Combining the CDR3 with reference TRBV9 and TRBJ1-1 gives the whole variable domain DSGVTQTPKHLITATGQRVTLRCSPRSGDLSVYWYQQSLDQGLQFLIQYYNGEERAKGNILERFSAQQFPDLHSELNLSSLELGDSALYFCASSRGSHPGTEAFFGQGTRLTVV.

This clone was recorded only once. Distinct nucleotide sequences in the sample also encode this CDR3. V usage is TRBV7-2 and J usage is TRBJ2-3; D call uncertain. Germline CDR1 and CDR2: SGHTA and FQGNSA. The CDR3 length is 15 residues. V was pared by 3 bases and J by 1 base, with 11 bases between. CDR3 region: CASSLDGSGTDTQYF. DNA for the CDR3: TGTGCCAGCAGCTTGGACGGTTCGGGCACAGATACGCAGTATTTT.

This clone was observed a single time. The V call is TRBV4-1, the J call TRBJ2-7; D gene unclear. V was clipped by 1 base and J by 2 bases, with 18 bases between them. The CDR3 loop spans 17 amino acids. The germline V gene has CDR1 MGHRA and CDR2 YSYEKL. The CDR3 region has the DNA TGCGCCAGCAGCCAAGGTAACTTGGCAGTGTTTGCCTACGAGCAGTACTTC. Encoded protein: CASSQGNLAVFAYEQYF.

Points on this clone: In the same sample, other DNA sequences code for this CDR3. J is TRBJ2-1 and V is TRBV5-1; tentative D call: TRBD1 (6 bases). Trimming took 0 bases from V and 5 from J, leaving 9 bases between them. Germline V gene sequence: CDR1 SGHRS, CDR2 YFSETQ. The CDR3 loop spans 14 amino acids. CDR3 DNA: TGCGCCAGCAGCTTGGGAACAGGGAACAATGAGCAGTTCTTC. It yields the protein CASSLGTGNNEQFF.

The chain combines TRBV5-8 with TRBJ1-2; D unresolved. Between the trimmed V and J ends, which lost 0 bases and 3 bases, there was a span of 12 bases. Germline assignment: CDR1 SGHTS and CDR2 YDEGEE. The CDR3 loop spans 15 amino acids. The CDR3 DNA is TGTGCCAGCAGCTTGGCCGCAGGTTTGGACTATGGCTACACCTTC. Translation gives CASSLAAGLDYGYTF.

The chain is built from TRBV2 and TRBJ2-3, with 12 positions matching TRBD2. J gave up 7 bases and V 3 bases, and 2 bases lay outside the gene matches. CDR3 length: 14 amino acids. Germline V gene lookup returns CDR1 SNHLY and CDR2 FYNNEI. The CDR3 nucleotides are TGTGCCAGCAGTGAGGGACTAGCGGGTTATACGCAGTATTTT. Its protein is CASSEGLAGYTQYF.

This sequence joins TRBV11-2 and TRBJ2-1; a weak D match, TRBD2 (5 bases). Trimming shortened V by 3 bases and J by 6 bases, and 18 bases separated the two germline ends. Germline CDR1 reads SGHAT; CDR2 reads FQNNGV. CDR3 length: 16 amino acids. The CDR3 DNA is TGTGCCAGCAGCTTCGATCCCGGGCAACGGGGCAATGAGCAGTTCTTC. It encodes CASSFDPGQRGNEQFF.

V usage is TRBV11-2 and J usage is TRBJ1-2; 8 nucleotides line up with TRBD1. V lost 4 bases and J lost 7; bases outside the gene matches: 11. The germline V gene encodes CDR1 SGHAT and CDR2 FQNNGV. The CDR3 length is 15 residues. CDR3 amino acids: CASSSLRGQGSGYTF. The CDR3 DNA reads as TGTGCCAGCAGCTCCTTACGCGGACAGGGCTCTGGCTACACCTTC.

This clone came up once. This chain links TRBV19 with TRBJ2-1; D gene ambiguous. CDR1 is LNHDA and CDR2 is SQIVND in the germline V gene (reference sequence). The CDR3 is 15 residues long. V was cut by 1 base and J by 6 bases, with 13 bases left in between. The chain's CDR3 is CASSIVTGVANEQFF. CDR3 DNA: TGTGCCAGTAGTATAGTAACTGGAGTAGCCAATGAGCAGTTCTTC.

This chain links TRBV7-6 with TRBJ2-1, with 14 bases lining up with TRBD2. J gave up 10 bases and V 0 bases, and 14 bases lay outside the gene matches. The V gene's germline CDR1 is SGHVS and CDR2 FNYEAQ. CDR3 length equals 19 residues. The CDR3 DNA sequence: TGTGCCAGCAGCTTAGCGCTAGGGACTAGCGGGAGTAAGCAGGGCGAGCAGTTCTTC. This gives the protein CASSLALGTSGSKQGEQFF.

The V gene is TRBV29-1, the J gene TRBJ2-5, with D hard to call. Germline V CDR1 and CDR2: SQVTM, ANQGSEA. Between the trimmed V and J ends, which lost 3 bases and 0 bases, there was a span of 14 bases. This CDR3 contains 15 residues. CDR3 amino acids: CSVEGSLPYQETQYF. In DNA form, the CDR3 reads TGCAGCGTTGAGGGGTCGCTACCCTACCAAGAGACCCAGTACTTC. The full variable domain, in which reference TRBV29-1 and TRBJ2-5 provide the parts outside the CDR3, is SAVISQKPSRDICQRGTSLTIQCQVDSQVTMMFWYRQQPGQSLTLIATANQGSEATYESGFVIDKFPISRPNLTFSTLTVSNMSPEDSSIYLCSVEGSLPYQETQYFGPGTRLLVL.

V is TRBV29-1 and J is TRBJ2-3; either TRBD1 or TRBD2 may fit D (5 bases each). V was cut by 3 bases and J by 1 base, with 8 bases left in between. CDR3 length: 13 amino acids. Germline CDR1 SQVTM, CDR2 ANQGSEA. CDR3 protein: CSVDVGGTDTQYF. The CDR3 DNA reads TGCAGCGTTGACGTGGGGGGCACAGATACGCAGTATTTT.